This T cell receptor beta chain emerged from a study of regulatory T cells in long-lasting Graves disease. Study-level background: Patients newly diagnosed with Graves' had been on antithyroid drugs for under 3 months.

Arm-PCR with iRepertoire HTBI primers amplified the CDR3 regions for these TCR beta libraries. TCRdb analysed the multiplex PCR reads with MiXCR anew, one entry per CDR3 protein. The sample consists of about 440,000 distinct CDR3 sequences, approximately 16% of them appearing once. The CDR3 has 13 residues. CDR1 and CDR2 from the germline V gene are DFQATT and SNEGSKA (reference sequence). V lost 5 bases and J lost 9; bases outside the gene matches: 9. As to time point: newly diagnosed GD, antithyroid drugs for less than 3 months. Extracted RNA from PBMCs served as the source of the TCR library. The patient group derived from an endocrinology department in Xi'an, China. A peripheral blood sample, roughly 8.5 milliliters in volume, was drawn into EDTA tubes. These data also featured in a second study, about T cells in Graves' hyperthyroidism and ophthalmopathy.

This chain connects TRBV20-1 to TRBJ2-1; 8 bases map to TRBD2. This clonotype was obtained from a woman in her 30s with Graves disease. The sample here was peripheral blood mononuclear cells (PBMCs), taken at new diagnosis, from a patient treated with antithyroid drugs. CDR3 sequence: CSAQTSEVGEQFF. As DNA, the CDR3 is TGCAGTGCTCAGACTAGCGAGGTCGGTGAGCAGTTCTTC.